The 18 T cell receptor beta chains below were found in one sample sequenced in a study of shared clonotypes between healthy human individuals (dated by TCRdb to 2018 to 2020). The library relied on the immunoSEQ multiplex PCR assay. TCRdb limited this immuneACCESS table to in-frame rearrangements with V and J called. A share of clones is missing; checked studies link under half to unresolved V genes, and the rest is unexplained. This sample holds approximately 2.1 million clones; 90% to 95% were observed only once. 0.35% to 0.5% of the sample is held by the ten biggest clonotypes. The sequenced sample was naive CD4+ T cells from PBMCs. The cell subset or site tag for this specimen amounts to: CD45RA+ positively selected. The receptor set was obtained from a man younger than 35 in good health. Some clones in this sample may be carry-over from other donors' samples.

V is TRBV28 and J is TRBJ1-2; 12 bases match TRBD1. The length of the CDR3 is 17 residues. Germline trimming cut 5 bases from V and 1 base from J; bases unmatched to any gene: 8. Germline V gives CDR1 MDHEN, CDR2 SYDVKM. CDR3 nucleotide sequence: TGTGCCAGCAGTCTGGGGACAGGGGGCGGCCTTAACTATGGCTACACCTTC. Translation gives CASSLGTGGGLNYGYTF.

This clone was counted between two and nine times. This CDR3 is CASSLAGTAFRPQHF. In nucleotides, the CDR3 is TGTGCCAGCAGTTTGGCCGGGACAGCCTTTCGGCCCCAGCATTTT. The V gene is TRBV28, the J gene TRBJ1-5, with 7 bases lining up with TRBD1. Germline CDR1 is MDHEN and CDR2 is SYDVKM. This CDR3 is 15 amino acids long. V lost 3 bases to trimming and J lost 9 bases; unmatched junction nucleotides: 11.

V gene TRBV13 combines with J gene TRBJ1-1; 7 nucleotides agree with TRBD1. The length of the CDR3 is 14 residues. The trim removed 5 bases at V and 2 bases at J, leaving 5 bases unmatched. Germline values: CDR1 PRHDT, CDR2 FYEKMQ (reference sequence). CDR3 loop: CASSGDRDNTEAFF. The CDR3 DNA follows: TGTGCCAGCAGCGGAGACAGGGATAACACTGAAGCTTTCTTT.

For the CDR3, the DNA is TGTGCCAGCGGAGGGGATCAGCCCCAGCATTTT. Protein product: CASGGDQPQHF. The genes are TRBV2 and TRBJ1-5, with D maybe TRBD1 (5 bases). Trimming stripped 8 bases from V and 5 bases from J, with 7 bases between. Germline V CDR1 and CDR2: SNHLY, FYNNEI. The CDR3 contains 11 residues.

The rearrangement uses TRBV5-1 and TRBJ2-2; D possibly corresponds to TRBD2 (5 bases). Germline V gene lookup returns CDR1 SGHRS and CDR2 YFSETQ. Trimming cost V 0 bases and J 6 bases, with 12 bases left between them. CDR3 length equals 15 residues. The CDR3, as DNA: TGCGCCAGCAGCTTGGACTCTCGAGGGTCCGGGGAGCTGTTTTTT. Its translation is CASSLDSRGSGELFF.

The V call is TRBV30, the J call TRBJ2-7, with D perhaps TRBD1 or TRBD2 (5 bases each). The CDR3 is 12 residues long. V was trimmed by 2 bases and J by 2 bases, leaving 7 bases between them. Germline V lookup: CDR1 GTSNPN, CDR2 SVGIG (reference sequence). Here the CDR3 reads CAWSQGAYEQYF. The DNA for the CDR3 is TGTGCCTGGAGTCAGGGAGCCTACGAGCAGTACTTC.

The rearrangement uses TRBV10-1 and TRBJ2-5; 7 positions match TRBD2. Germline CDR1 reads WNHNN; CDR2 reads SYGVQD (reference sequence). Trimming took 9 bases from V and 0 from J; bases not matched to a gene: 7. This CDR3 contains 14 residues. CDR3 sequence reads: CASATGGNQETQYF. Here the CDR3 DNA reads TGCGCCAGTGCGACGGGAGGTAACCAAGAGACCCAGTACTTC.

The V gene is TRBV10-3, the J gene TRBJ2-3, with D unresolved. Trimming left V 6 bases short and J 1 base short, with 14 bases between. This CDR3 spans 15 amino acids. Germline-derived CDR1 and CDR2 are ENHRY and SYGVKD. CDR3 amino acids: CAIRDPAPGTDTQYF. Written as DNA, the CDR3 is TGTGCCATCAGGGACCCCGCGCCCGGCACAGATACGCAGTATTTT.

The chain links TRBV28 to TRBJ2-1; 14 bases map to TRBD2. V was clipped by 5 bases and J by 7 bases; unmatched bases: 13. This CDR3 is 18 amino acids long. Per the germline V gene, CDR1 is MDHEN and CDR2 is SYDVKM. CDR3: CASSPRTSGRPGWNEQFF. The CDR3 DNA reads TGTGCCAGCAGTCCAAGGACTAGCGGGAGGCCGGGGTGGAATGAGCAGTTCTTC.

This clone was detected only once. The chain carries TRBV18 and TRBJ1-5; D gene uncertain. CDR1 is KGHSH, CDR2 LQKENI, per germline. CDR3 length equals 16 residues. Trimming stripped 5 bases from V and 0 bases from J, with 14 bases between. This CDR3 is CASSSGSTISNQPQHF. CDR3 sequence (DNA): TGTGCCAGCTCATCGGGCAGTACTATTAGCAATCAGCCCCAGCATTTT.

V gene TRBV14 combines with J gene TRBJ2-2; D is unresolved. Germline CDR1 reads SGHDN; CDR2 reads FVKESK. The CDR3 totals 16 residues. V lost 4 bases and J lost 0, with 12 bases in between. For the CDR3, the DNA is TGTGCCAGCAGCCTTCTCGCGGCACCGAACACCGGGGAGCTGTTTTTT. It codes for CASSLLAAPNTGELFF.

The chain is built from TRBV4-2 and TRBJ1-1; D not certain. The CDR3 sequence is 15 residues long. V was shortened by 1 base and J by 4 bases, with 13 bases between the two germline ends. The germline V gene encodes CDR1 LGHNA and CDR2 YNFKEQ. The CDR3 sequence: CASSQVPERGTEAFF. For the CDR3, the DNA is TGTGCCAGCAGCCAAGTGCCTGAACGGGGCACTGAAGCTTTCTTT.

V is TRBV10-1 and J is TRBJ2-2; TRBD2 matches 8 bases. Germline V gene sequence: CDR1 WNHNN, CDR2 SYGVQD (reference sequence). Trimming took 2 bases from V and 5 from J; bases not matched to a gene: 13. The CDR3 consists of 18 residues. The chain's CDR3 is CASSEKLAETQGTGELFF. Here the CDR3 DNA reads TGCGCCAGCAGTGAGAAACTAGCGGAGACCCAGGGGACCGGGGAGCTGTTTTTT.

The rearrangement links TRBV9 to TRBJ2-3, with D maybe TRBD2 (5 bases). Germline CDR1 and CDR2: SGDLS and YYNGEE. The length of the CDR3 is 17 residues. V lost 3 bases, J lost 1 base, and 18 bases lay in between. The DNA of the CDR3 is TGTGCCAGCAGCGGCCTCCTACTAGACCTGGGCACAGATACGCAGTATTTT. This encodes CASSGLLLDLGTDTQYF.

The V and J genes are TRBV11-2 and TRBJ2-7; maybe TRBD2 (6 bases). The CDR3 is 15 amino acids. Germline values: CDR1 SGHAT, CDR2 FQNNGV. V was shortened by 5 bases and J by 0 bases, with 14 bases between the two germline ends. This chain's CDR3 is CASSPLTRASYEQYF. CDR3 bases: TGTGCCAGCAGCCCGTTGACTAGGGCCTCCTACGAGCAGTACTTC.

The chain couples TRBV7-7 to TRBJ1-2; D is unresolved. V lost 3 bases and J lost 8, with 4 bases in between. The CDR3 loop spans 10 amino acids. From germline, CDR1 is SSHAT and CDR2 FNYEAQ (reference sequence). The DNA for the CDR3 is TGTGCCAGCAGCTTGGGGGGCTACACCTTC. Amino acids: CASSLGGYTF.

Concerning this clone: Different DNA sequences within this sample yield the same CDR3. The J gene is TRBJ2-5, the V gene TRBV20-1; D remains ambiguous. The J call may be incorrect, as the DNA end agrees better with TRBJ2-7. The length of the CDR3 is 11 residues. The germline gives CDR1 DFQATT, CDR2 SNEGSKA (reference sequence). CDR3 in amino acids: CSARDLYEQYF. CDR3 in DNA: TGCAGTGCTAGAGACCTCTACGAGCAGTACTTC.

The chain is built from TRBV6-6 and TRBJ2-1; D perhaps matches TRBD2 (5 bases). V gave up 2 bases and J gave up 7 bases, with 15 bases separating them. CDR3 length: 15 amino acids. Germline V gene data show CDR1 as MNHNY and CDR2 as SVGAGI (reference sequence). CDR3 bases: TGTGCCAGCAGTTACGCAAGCCTAGCTGAGAATGAGCAGTTCTTC. Translation: CASSYASLAENEQFF.